These T cell receptor beta chains were read from a single sample in a study of blood T cell repertoires in COVID-19. Data came from immunoSEQ multiplex PCR; TCRdb stores just in-frame clones and leaves some out. The sample consists of roughly 300,000 clones, roughly 85% of them appearing once. The sample was peripheral blood. These receptors were collected from a human donor in a cohort sampled during active COVID-19. CDR3s include the opening cysteine and the closing phenylalanine or tryptophan. Each record gives: V gene, D gene, J gene, CDR3 protein, CDR3 DNA. The D gene is left open where the match is weak.

>TRBV6-5|TRBD1|TRBJ2-2
CASRSRDRGNRELFF
TGTGCCAGCAGAAGCCGGGACAGGGGGAACCGGGAGCTGTTTTTT
>TRBV6-1|NA|TRBJ1-4
CASSESGGRQGPREKLFF
TGTGCCAGCAGTGAATCGGGGGGTCGTCAGGGTCCGAGGGAAAAACTGTTTTTT
>TRBV3-1/TRBV3-2|NA|TRBJ1-1
CASSRPGNTEAFF
TGTGCCAGCAGCCGTCCGGGAAACACTGAAGCTTTCTTT
>TRBV5-4|TRBD1|TRBJ1-6
CASSASSDPRDRRPPLHF
TGTGCCAGCAGCGCATCCTCCGACCCTCGGGACAGGCGGCCACCCCTCCACTTT
>TRBV15|NA|TRBJ1-6
CATSRDRGTPLHF
TGTGCCACCAGCAGAGATCGGGGAACGCCCCTCCACTTT
>TRBV6-1|NA|TRBJ2-3
CASSGGWEQLPDTQYF
TGTGCCAGCAGTGGGGGTTGGGAGCAGTTGCCAGATACGCAGTATTTT
>TRBV3-1/TRBV3-2|TRBD1|TRBJ1-1
CASQGQRAEAFF
TGTGCTTCACAGGGGCAACGCGCTGAAGCTTTCTTT
>TRBV13|TRBD1|TRBJ2-7
CASSSRGQGDYEQYF
TGTGCCAGCAGCTCTCGGGGACAGGGGGACTACGAGCAGTACTTC
>TRBV12-3/TRBV12-4|TRBD2|TRBJ2-7
CASSDSGGYEQYF
TGTGCCAGCAGTGATAGCGGGGGCTACGAGCAGTACTTC
>TRBV7-9|NA|TRBJ1-2
CASSLIPPGHGYTF
TGTGCCAGCAGCTTAATCCCCCCAGGGCATGGCTACACCTTC
>TRBV19|NA|TRBJ2-4
CASSPSTGGAGGYIQYF
TGTGCCAGTAGTCCAAGCACAGGGGGCGCGGGAGGTTACATTCAGTACTTC
>TRBV5-5|NA|TRBJ1-2
CASSSPQMTGVLGGYTF
TGTGCCAGCAGCTCCCCACAGATGACAGGCGTTCTGGGGGGCTACACCTTC